This T cell receptor (beta chain) was retrieved from a study of beta chain features in type 1 diabetes (dated by TCRdb to 2017 to 2018). For the study in its entirety: Mean age, gender distribution, total cell number and subset yield did not differ between patients and healthy donors. A total of roughly 100 million sorted cells were examined across all samples, and a strong correlation was observed between cell number per subset and RNA yield. In the study, TCRB repertoires of sorted circulating CD4+ T cell subsets from recently diagnosed type 1 diabetes patients were compared with those of matched healthy donors. Regulatory and stem cell-like memory subsets were obtained from only 8 patients and about 8 healthy donors, while naive and central memory subsets were obtained from all 30 or so donors. What the research found in general, with its limitations: Type 1 diabetes patients showed a moderate but significant shortening of TCRB CDR3 length in all four CD4+ subsets. HLA sub-analyses involved small numbers of individuals, so any influence of HLA type on TCRB rearrangement remained unresolved. PCR may preferentially amplify shorter templates, but because patient and control samples were amplified and corrected together, any resulting skew would affect both groups equally. Fewer insertions and more nucleotide deletions at VDJ recombination sites were observed in patients with type 1 diabetes, implying thymic rearrangement abnormalities. The naive, central memory and regulatory TCRB repertoires appeared to resemble one another more closely among patients than among healthy donors. Because cDNA was sequenced instead of genomic DNA, activated cells with high expression could be over-represented, although the groups did not differ in activation or CD3 levels.

The High Capacity cDNA Reverse Transcription Kit was used to reverse transcribe all of the isolated RNA, meaning that expressed TCRB transcripts were what got sequenced. Naive, central memory and regulatory T cell samples underwent deep immunoSEQ sequencing, averaging around 3.9 million total reads per sample. After sorted cells were lysed in RLT buffer, RNA was extracted with DNase-treated RNeasy Micro or Mini kits, with the choice depending on cell number. To prevent cross-contamination, each cell subset was processed individually, whereas patient and healthy donor samples were processed jointly. Using the immunoSEQ multiplex PCR, TCRB sequences were amplified from cDNA into 87-bp fragments spanning the CDR3 region. Sequencing of the amplicons was performed on the Illumina HiSeq platform. Under the source paper's analysis protocol: PCR bias was corrected computationally using synthetic template baselines, and reads within Hamming distance 2 were collapsed, with unmergeable singletons discarded. Reads were aligned to IMGT to assign V, D and J genes, CDR3 length, and insertions or deletions at six rearrangement sites. Clonotype counts were normalized to sorted cell number within each subset before computing true diversity and Gini coefficients with the tcR R package. The overlap coefficient, calculated on TCRB nucleotide sequences, was used to measure repertoire sharing. Out-of-frame TCRB sequences from naive cells were analyzed as a proxy for the pre-selection repertoire. This is the immuneACCESS table as TCRdb keeps it, with only in-frame sequences that have V and J called. A part of the clones is gone; compared with another copy, unresolved V genes explain less than half, and the rest is unexplained. V and J calls and clone size are those listed in that table; D and trimming were worked out from the DNA. The sample records about 340,000 clones, roughly 13% of which are singletons. The ten largest clones take up about 0.016% of the sample.

On this clone: There is no known antigen for this receptor. Base-call qualities are not available, and no considerably larger clone is one nucleotide away.

A single peripheral blood draw of around 0.11 L on average was collected from each donor into heparinised tubes. Naive, central memory, regulatory and stem cell-like memory CD4+ T cells were sorted on a BD FACSAria II using a panel including CD45RO, CCR7, CD25, CD127, CD95 and CD27. All sorted populations exceeded 95% purity. PBMCs were isolated immediately by Lymphoprep density gradient centrifugation and stained directly without culture. To minimize batch effects, samples were stained and sorted in pairs, one healthy donor with one patient per experiment. From V the trimming removes 8 bases and from J it removes 4 bases, while the gene matches leave 10 bases of the junction unaccounted for. Via the germline V gene, CDR1 is SGHAT and CDR2 FQNNGV. The CDR3 holds 15 amino acids from the cysteine to the phenylalanine. Just the 45-base CDR3 DNA is kept, in frame starting at base 1.

The sequence is built from TRBV11-2 and TRBJ2-1; 8 central nucleotides agree with TRBD2. What was sequenced was naive CD4+ T cells from blood. The cell subset or site label corresponds to: true naive CD4+ T cells. The clonotype was recovered from a woman aged 18-30 years with type 1 diabetes. CDR3 reads: CASRERLAGYNEQFF. The DNA is as follows: TGTGCCAGCCGGGAACGGCTAGCGGGTTACAATGAGCAGTTCTTC. Reference TRBV11-2 and TRBJ2-1 proteins supply the regions before and after the CDR3; the full variable domain is: EAGVAQSPRYKIIEKRQSVAFWCNPISGHATLYWYQQILGQGPKLLIQFQNNGVVDDSQLPKDRFSAERLKGVDSTLKIQPAKLEDSAVYLCASRERLAGYNEQFFGPGTRLTVL.